The clone carrying this TCR beta chain appeared many times. Antigen unknown. This specimen comes from a study of human T cells and chemical hapten exposure. Overall study: Cases of alopecia areata, totalis or universalis occurred in a predominantly female patient group. General study results and limits: While controls formed fewer of them, expanded TCRs formed significantly more large CDR3 similarity clusters. Expanded TCR counts at PT1 were positively correlated with the patch test score.

Germline V gene sequence: CDR1 SGHTA, CDR2 FQGTGA. CDR3 length: 15 residues. With 4 bases removed from V and 7 bases from J, the gap between germline ends came to 16 bases. TCRdb redid the calling of the RACE reads with MiXCR, one entry per CDR3 protein. The sample has some 360,000 distinct CDR3 sequences, around 5.5% seen once. The time point is: pre-sensitization, week 0. The sample's treatment: therapeutic diphenylcyclopropenone sensitization with weekly scalp DPC. The drawing of blood occurred before each patch test was applied. The chain couples TRBV7-3 to TRBJ2-2; no reliable D call. The source of this sequence is a woman aged 45 to 65 with alopecia areata. Some clones in this sample may be carry-over from other donors' samples. Source: whole blood, taken in connection with sensitization to the hapten diphenylcyclopropenone (DPC). CDR3 protein: CASSSILGSGGELFF. CDR3 nucleotides: TGTGCCAGCAGCTCCATCCTAGGGTCGGGCGGGGAGCTGTTTTTT.